The rows below give T cell receptor beta chains drawn from one sample of a study of cytomegalovirus exposure and HLA in healthy donors. Sequencing used immunoSEQ multiplex PCR; TCRdb keeps in-frame clones, though not all of them. The repertoire includes about 220,000 clones, more than 65% of them detected once, and approximately 1.9% sits in the top ten. Material for sequencing was PBMCs. Receptors were obtained from a woman aged 30 to 39 in good health and CMV-seronegative. CDR3s include the opening cysteine and the closing phenylalanine or tryptophan. A D gene is named only where the DNA matches it firmly. The size entry is marked missing in some rows and otherwise reads once, few, many or a size class.

V: TRBV5-1; size: -; J: TRBJ2-5; D: -; DNA: TGCGCCAGCACTCAGGTGGTGGGGGCCCAAGAGACCCAGTACTTC; CDR3: CASTQVVGAQETQYF
V: TRBV25-1; size: -; J: TRBJ2-7; D: TRBD1; DNA: TGTGCCAGCAGTGGCGTCGGGACAGGGGCGGGCGAGCAGTACTTC; CDR3: CASSGVGTGAGEQYF
V: TRBV7-8; size: -; J: TRBJ1-1; D: -; DNA: TGTGCCAGCAGCTTAGGGACATTGAACACTGAAGCTTTCTTT; CDR3: CASSLGTLNTEAFF
V: TRBV4-1; size: -; J: TRBJ2-7; D: TRBD1; DNA: TGCGCCAGCAGCGAAGGGACAGGAGGAACCTACGAGCAGTACTTC; CDR3: CASSEGTGGTYEQYF
V: TRBV19; size: -; J: TRBJ1-2; D: TRBD1; DNA: TGTGCCAGTAGTCCAAGGGACAGGGGTCCCTTGGGAGGCTACACCTTC; CDR3: CASSPRDRGPLGGYTF
V: TRBV12-5; size: -; J: TRBJ2-1; D: -; DNA: TGTGCTAGTGGTTTGGTACTTACAGGGCCTCTCTACAATGAGCAGTTCTTC; CDR3: CASGLVLTGPLYNEQFF
V: TRBV7-9; size: -; J: TRBJ2-3; D: TRBD2; DNA: TGTGCCAGCAGCTTATCCCTAGCGGGGGGGGCAGATACGCAGTATTTT; CDR3: CASSLSLAGGADTQYF
V: TRBV5-1; size: few; J: TRBJ1-1; D: -; DNA: TGCGCCAGCAGCTCCACCCGGAGGGGAAAGACTGAAGTTTTCTTT; CDR3: CASSSTRRGKTEVFF
V: TRBV29-1; size: -; J: TRBJ1-1; D: TRBD1; DNA: TGCAGCGTTGAAGGGGACAGGCAGAACACTGAAGCTTTCTTT; CDR3: CSVEGDRQNTEAFF
V: TRBV27; size: -; J: TRBJ2-2; D: -; DNA: TGTGCCAGCACGTACGGGACACCGAACACCGGGGAGCTGTTTTTT; CDR3: CASTYGTPNTGELFF